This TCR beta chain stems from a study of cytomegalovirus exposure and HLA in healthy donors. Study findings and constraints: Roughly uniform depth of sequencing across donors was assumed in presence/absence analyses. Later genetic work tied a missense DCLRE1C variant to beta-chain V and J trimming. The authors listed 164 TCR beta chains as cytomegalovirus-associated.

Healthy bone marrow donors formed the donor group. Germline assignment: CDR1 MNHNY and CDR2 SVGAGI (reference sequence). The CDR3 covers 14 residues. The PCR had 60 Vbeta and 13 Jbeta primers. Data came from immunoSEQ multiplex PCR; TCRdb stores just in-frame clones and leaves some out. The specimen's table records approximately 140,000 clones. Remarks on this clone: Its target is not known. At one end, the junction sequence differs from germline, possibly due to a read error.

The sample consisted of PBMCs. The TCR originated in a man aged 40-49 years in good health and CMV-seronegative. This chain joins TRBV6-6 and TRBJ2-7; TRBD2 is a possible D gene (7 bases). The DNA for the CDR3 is TGTGCCAGCAGTTACACAACGGGGGGCTCCTATATTACTTTC. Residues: CASSYTTGGSYITF.